These 16 T cell receptor beta chains came from one sample sequenced in a study of blood T cell repertoires in COVID-19. Measured with immunoSEQ multiplex PCR; TCRdb has only the in-frame clones, and not every one. The data contain approximately 100,000 clones, around 85% of them seen just once; the ten biggest clones take up about 2.5%. Sequencing input: PBMCs or T cells enriched from blood (not recorded which). The receptors originated from a woman aged 50 to 60 who had recovered from COVID-19.

J is TRBJ1-2 and V is TRBV27; 7 bases agree with TRBD1. From germline, CDR1 is MNHEY and CDR2 SMNVEV (reference sequence). V shed 2 bases and J 2 bases; nucleotides not matched to a gene: 5. This CDR3 region has 15 residues. The CDR3 loop is CASSLVGGPNYGYTF. CDR3 DNA sequence: TGTGCCAGCAGTTTAGTAGGGGGCCCCAACTATGGCTACACCTTC.

The chain employs TRBV5-1 and TRBJ1-4; 8 bases match TRBD1. The CDR3 totals 15 residues. Germline V CDR1 and CDR2: SGHRS, YFSETQ. After removal of 6 bases from V and 7 bases from J, the junction contained 11 bases not matched to a gene. The DNA of the CDR3 is TGCGCCAGCACCGAATTTGGACAGGGAAGTGAAAAACTGTTTTTT. Its protein product is CASTEFGQGSEKLFF.

The CDR3 region is CASSLPGVQPQHF. CDR3 nucleotides: TGTGCCAGCAGTTTACCAGGGGTCCAGCCCCAGCATTTT. This rearrangement joins TRBV12-3 or TRBV12-4 to TRBJ1-5; D might be TRBD1 (6 bases). V was cut by 2 bases and J by 7 bases, with 9 bases left in between. The CDR3 spans 13 residues.

The J gene is TRBJ2-3, the V gene TRBV2, with 7 bases aligning to TRBD1. The V segment lost 6 bases and the J segment 2 bases; nucleotides outside the gene matches: 8. Germline lookup yields CDR1 SNHLY and CDR2 FYNNEI. CDR3 size: 15 residues. The CDR3 coding sequence is TGTGCCAGCAGCCGGACAGGATTAAACACAGATACGCAGTATTTT. Translating gives CASSRTGLNTDTQYF.

The rearrangement uses TRBV7-2 and TRBJ2-3; the D is unclear. This CDR3 spans 14 amino acids. V lost 5 bases, J lost 4 bases, and 13 bases lay in between. The germline gives CDR1 SGHTA, CDR2 FQGNSA. The DNA of the CDR3 is TGTGCCAGCAGCACCGGCGCAGGTGCAGATACGCAGTATTTT. Translated: CASSTGAGADTQYF. Together with reference TRBV7-2 and TRBJ2-3, the CDR3 gives the full variable domain: GAGVSQSPSNKVTEKGKDVELRCDPISGHTALYWYRQSLGQGLEFLIYFQGNSAPDKSGLPSDRFSAERTGGSVSTLTIQRTQQEDSAVYLCASSTGAGADTQYFGPGTRLTVL.

This clone was recorded only once. V usage is TRBV19 and J usage is TRBJ1-2, with D perhaps TRBD1 (6 bases). V was trimmed by 4 bases and J by 3 bases, leaving 24 bases between them. This CDR3 region has 18 residues. Per germline, CDR1 LNHDA and CDR2 SQIVND (reference sequence). CDR3 in amino acids: CASSTPLTGGRLYYGYTF. CDR3 DNA: TGTGCCAGTAGTACACCCCTAACCGGGGGGCGGTTATACTATGGCTACACCTTC.

The chain employs TRBV29-1 and TRBJ1-5; possibly TRBD1 for D (5 bases). CDR1 SQVTM and CDR2 ANQGSEA come from the germline V gene. This CDR3 contains 14 residues. The CDR3 spells CRRDRLTGNQPQHF. Written as DNA, the CDR3 is TGCAGGCGGGACCGCCTTACTGGCAATCAGCCCCAGCATTTT.

The chain is built from TRBV25-1 and TRBJ2-7; TRBD1 might be the D (6 bases). With 4 bases removed from V and 3 bases from J, the gap between germline ends came to 7 bases. Germline V lookup: CDR1 MGHDK, CDR2 SYGVNS. CDR3 length equals 12 residues. Here the CDR3 reads CASSGQVYEQYF. The CDR3 nucleotides read TGTGCCAGCAGTGGACAGGTCTACGAGCAGTACTTC.

This clone was seen just once. The chain carries TRBV3-1 (or the pseudogene TRBV3-2) and TRBJ2-1; D remains unclear. The germline gives CDR1 LGHDT, CDR2 YNNKEL (reference sequence). CDR3 length: 11 amino acids. Trimming shortened V by 1 base and J by 8 bases, and 3 bases separated the two germline ends. The CDR3 loop reads CASSQAYEQFF. The CDR3 bases are TGTGCCAGCAGCCAAGCATATGAGCAGTTCTTC.

This clone was detected once. This chain connects TRBV6-6 to TRBJ1-1; unclear D gene. Trimming shortened V by 2 bases and J by 0 bases, and 4 bases separated the two germline ends. The CDR3 spans 13 residues. Germline lookup yields CDR1 MNHNY and CDR2 SVGAGI (reference sequence). The CDR3 loop reads CASSYQVNTEAFF. CDR3 coding DNA: TGTGCCAGCAGTTACCAGGTGAACACTGAAGCTTTCTTT.

The chain links TRBV30 to TRBJ2-3; D is unresolved. The CDR3 extends over 12 amino acids. The germline V gene has CDR1 GTSNPN and CDR2 SVGIG (reference sequence). V was trimmed by 2 bases and J by 6 bases, leaving 9 bases between them. CDR3 sequence reads: CAWSLLWDTQYF. In DNA, the CDR3 is TGTGCCTGGAGTTTACTCTGGGATACGCAGTATTTT.

V usage is TRBV7-6 and J usage is TRBJ2-3; D is possibly TRBD2 (6 bases). Trimming took 1 base from V and 4 from J, leaving 12 bases between them. Looked up from germline, CDR1 is SGHVS and CDR2 is FNYEAQ. CDR3 size: 15 residues. The CDR3 DNA is TGTGCCAGCAGCTTAGTTGGCGGCGGGGCAGATACGCAGTATTTT. This translates into CASSLVGGGADTQYF.

The gene calls are TRBV9 and TRBJ2-1; TRBD2 is a possible D gene (6 bases). With 4 bases removed from V and 5 bases from J, the gap between germline ends came to 13 bases. Per germline, CDR1 SGDLS and CDR2 YYNGEE. The CDR3 sequence is 14 residues long. This CDR3 is CASSLGGDNNEQFF. The DNA of the CDR3 is TGTGCCAGCAGCTTAGGCGGGGATAACAATGAGCAGTTCTTC.

The chain joins TRBV27 to TRBJ2-7; 14 bases match TRBD2. The V gene's germline CDR1 is MNHEY and CDR2 SMNVEV (reference sequence). V shed 5 bases, J shed 8 bases, and the junction held 11 bases outside the gene matches. This CDR3 spans 16 amino acids. This CDR3 reads CASSLPGTSGSLKQYF. CDR3 sequence (DNA): TGTGCCAGCAGTCTTCCCGGGACTAGCGGGAGCTTGAAGCAGTACTTC.

The chain is built from TRBV19 and TRBJ1-6, with a weak D call TRBD1 (5 bases). The CDR3 totals 15 residues. CDR1 and CDR2 (germline): LNHDA, SQIVND (reference sequence). With 4 bases removed from V and 7 bases from J, the gap between germline ends came to 14 bases. CDR3 region: CASSKPGLMNSPLHF. CDR3 in DNA: TGTGCCAGTAGTAAGCCGGGACTGATGAATTCACCCCTCCACTTT.

As regards this clone: The sample has other DNA sequences that encode this CDR3 too. The V call is TRBV10-3, the J call TRBJ2-1; TRBD1 is a possible D gene (6 bases). The CDR3 spans 15 residues. Germline V gene lookup returns CDR1 ENHRY and CDR2 SYGVKD. V dropped 0 bases and J dropped 2 bases, with 8 bases sitting between them. CDR3 region: CAISESQGTYNEQFF. For the CDR3, the DNA is TGTGCCATCAGTGAGTCACAGGGTACCTACAATGAGCAGTTCTTC.